The 9 T cell receptor beta chains given below trace back to one sample, sequenced in a study of blood T cell repertoires in COVID-19. TCRdb's table, derived via immunoSEQ multiplex PCR, lists solely in-frame clones and lacks some. The sample consists of roughly 200,000 clones, roughly four fifths of them appearing once. Source material: peripheral blood. The source of these receptors is a man in his fifties who had recovered from COVID-19.

This clone has more than one count but fewer than ten. V gene TRBV10-3 combines with J gene TRBJ2-7, with 8 bases aligning to TRBD2. The CDR3 runs 15 residues. The germline V gene has CDR1 ENHRY and CDR2 SYGVKD. With 1 base clipped from V and 4 bases from J, the junction kept 6 bases outside the gene matches. CDR3 in DNA: TGTGCCATCAGTGAGTACGGGAGGGCCACGTACGAGCAGTACTTC. This translates into CAISEYGRATYEQYF.

This clone was detected a few times. V usage is TRBV7-6 and J usage is TRBJ1-1; D remains unclear. This CDR3 has 13 amino acids. Germline V gene sequence: CDR1 SGHVS, CDR2 FNYEAQ. Trimming shortened V by 8 bases and J by 0 bases, and 10 bases separated the two germline ends. The CDR3 coding sequence is TGTGCCAGCCGTTCCAGGATGAACACTGAAGCTTTCTTT. As protein: CASRSRMNTEAFF.

The rearrangement uses TRBV5-1 and TRBJ2-7, with D perhaps matching TRBD1 (6 bases). The CDR3 consists of 13 residues. The V gene's germline CDR1 is SGHRS and CDR2 YFSETQ. V was cut by 4 bases and J by 6 bases, with 14 bases left in between. CDR3 in DNA: TGCGCCAGCAGCCGAGCAGGGGATGCCGAGCAGTACTTC. Translated, it gives CASSRAGDAEQYF.

The chain joins TRBV12-5 to TRBJ1-5; 8 positions match TRBD1. V shed 7 bases, J shed 4 bases, and the junction held 6 bases outside the gene matches. The length of the CDR3 is 14 residues. The V gene's germline CDR1 is LGHNT and CDR2 FRNRAP. The CDR3 protein is CASVSDRANQPQHF. The CDR3 bases are TGTGCTAGTGTCTCGGACAGGGCTAATCAGCCCCAGCATTTT.

This sequence joins TRBV10-3 and TRBJ2-1, with 10 bases lining up with TRBD1. The CDR3 extends over 18 amino acids. The germline gives CDR1 ENHRY, CDR2 SYGVKD. Trimming removed 2 bases from V and 1 base from J; junction bases left unmatched: 8. The CDR3 region is CAISEAGQGKGSYNEQFF. The CDR3 DNA is TGTGCCATCAGTGAGGCGGGACAGGGGAAAGGATCCTACAATGAGCAGTTCTTC.

This clone was recorded once. The chain links TRBV5-1 to TRBJ2-1, with unresolved D. Deletions cut 2 bases from V and 2 bases from J, with 8 bases between. Looked up from germline, CDR1 is SGHRS and CDR2 is YFSETQ. The CDR3 extends over 14 amino acids. In DNA, the CDR3 is TGCGCCAGCAGCTTATCTAGTGCCTACAATGAGCAGTTCTTC. It is translated as CASSLSSAYNEQFF.

This rearrangement joins TRBV27 to TRBJ2-5; D perhaps matches TRBD2 (5 bases). Germline values: CDR1 MNHEY, CDR2 SMNVEV (reference sequence). CDR3 length: 14 amino acids. V was pared by 6 bases and J by 3 bases, with 14 bases between. The CDR3 bases are TGTGCCAGCAGCTTTACCGGGGATAAAGAGACCCAGTACTTC. It is translated as CASSFTGDKETQYF.

CDR3 bases: TGCGCCAGCAGCTTGGTTCCAGGGAAGTACGAGCAGTACTTC. It yields the protein CASSLVPGKYEQYF. The chain combines TRBV5-1 with TRBJ2-7; perhaps TRBD1 as D (5 bases). The CDR3 covers 14 residues. Germline values: CDR1 SGHRS, CDR2 YFSETQ. V dropped 0 bases and J dropped 4 bases, with 11 bases sitting between them. The whole variable domain, filled in from reference TRBV5-1 and TRBJ2-7, reads KAGVTQTPRYLIKTRGQQVTLSCSPISGHRSVSWYQQTPGQGLQFLFEYFSETQRNKGNFPGRFSGRQFSNSRSEMNVSTLELGDSALYLCASSLVPGKYEQYFGPGTRLTVT.

V usage is TRBV24-1 and J usage is TRBJ2-5; 10 positions match TRBD1. Germline V CDR1 and CDR2: KGHDR, SFDVKD. J lost 5 bases, V lost 4 bases, and 6 bases had no gene match. The CDR3 is made up of 15 amino acids. The CDR3 coding sequence is TGTGCCACCAGTGACCAGGGACAGGGGTGGGAGACCCAGTACTTC. This codes for CATSDQGQGWETQYF.